A selection of T cell receptor beta chains follows, all from one sample in a study of T cells after yellow fever vaccination. TCRdb used MiXCR to reprocess the 5' RACE reads, holding one entry per CDR3 protein. The table has about 220,000 distinct CDR3 sequences, approximately 3% seen once. Source: CD4+ T cells sorted from PBMCs, taken 10 days after the yellow fever booster vaccination. The receptors come from a man aged 18 to 30 who received the YFV17D yellow fever vaccine. Both conserved end residues are part of each CDR3. A D gene is named only where the DNA matches it firmly. Size values are once, few and many counts, or a class for expanded clones, and some rows have none.

v_call: TRBV7-2
j_call: TRBJ2-3
clone_size: NA
d_call: NA
cdr3_aa: CASSLRRAPHTQYF
cdr3_nt: TGTGCCAGCAGCTTGCGCAGGGCCCCACATACGCAGTATTTT

v_call: TRBV7-2
j_call: TRBJ1-5
clone_size: many
d_call: TRBD1
cdr3_aa: CASSPPGQGMGGQPQHF
cdr3_nt: TGTGCCAGCAGCCCCCCGGGACAGGGTATGGGCGGTCAGCCCCAGCATTTT

v_call: TRBV3-1
j_call: TRBJ2-3
clone_size: NA
d_call: TRBD1
cdr3_aa: CASSLGTGDTDTQYF
cdr3_nt: TGTGCCAGCAGCCTAGGGACAGGTGACACAGATACGCAGTATTTT

v_call: TRBV7-2
j_call: TRBJ2-3
clone_size: many
d_call: NA
cdr3_aa: CASSLVIASDTQYF
cdr3_nt: TGTGCCAGCAGCTTAGTTATCGCGTCGGATACGCAGTATTTT

v_call: TRBV12-3/TRBV12-4
j_call: TRBJ1-2
clone_size: many
d_call: NA
cdr3_aa: CASIPSPGVGYTF
cdr3_nt: TGTGCCAGCATTCCATCCCCAGGGGTCGGCTACACCTTC

v_call: TRBV5-1
j_call: TRBJ1-2
clone_size: NA
d_call: NA
cdr3_aa: CASSRAVRLANYGYTF
cdr3_nt: TGCGCCAGCAGCAGGGCCGTCCGACTCGCTAACTATGGCTACACCTTC

v_call: TRBV7-3
j_call: TRBJ2-7
clone_size: many
d_call: TRBD1
cdr3_aa: CASSLRQGNYEQYF
cdr3_nt: TGTGCCAGCAGTTTAAGACAGGGCAACTACGAGCAGTACTTC

v_call: TRBV5-1
j_call: TRBJ1-1
clone_size: few
d_call: TRBD1
cdr3_aa: CASSGYRGRAEAFF
cdr3_nt: TGCGCCAGCAGCGGTTACAGGGGAAGGGCTGAAGCTTTCTTT

v_call: TRBV4-3
j_call: TRBJ2-1
clone_size: many
d_call: TRBD2
cdr3_aa: CASSRLGTGGGSYNEQFF
cdr3_nt: TGCGCCAGCAGCCGTCTTGGTACGGGGGGTGGTTCCTACAATGAGCAGTTCTTC

v_call: TRBV29-1
j_call: TRBJ2-4
clone_size: few
d_call: TRBD1
cdr3_aa: CSVGDRVGFAKNIQYF
cdr3_nt: TGCAGCGTTGGGGACAGGGTTGGTTTTGCCAAAAACATTCAGTACTTC

v_call: TRBV7-2
j_call: TRBJ2-5
clone_size: NA
d_call: TRBD2
cdr3_aa: CASSFRGGLQETQYF
cdr3_nt: TGTGCCAGCAGCTTTCGGGGGGGCCTCCAAGAGACCCAGTACTTC

v_call: TRBV5-1
j_call: TRBJ1-1
clone_size: many
d_call: TRBD1
cdr3_aa: CASRADRGLTEAFF
cdr3_nt: TGCGCCAGCAGAGCTGACAGGGGGCTAACTGAAGCTTTCTTT

v_call: TRBV6-5
j_call: TRBJ2-3
clone_size: many
d_call: NA
cdr3_aa: CASSYSPRSTDTQYF
cdr3_nt: TGTGCCAGCAGTTACTCCCCTAGATCCACAGATACGCAGTATTTT

v_call: TRBV18
j_call: TRBJ1-1
clone_size: NA
d_call: NA
cdr3_aa: CASSRDRALASPEAFF
cdr3_nt: TGTGCCAGCTCCCGAGACCGGGCCTTAGCATCCCCTGAAGCTTTCTTT

v_call: TRBV12-3/TRBV12-4
j_call: TRBJ1-1
clone_size: many
d_call: NA
cdr3_aa: CASSLSSEGMTEAFF
cdr3_nt: TGTGCCAGCAGTTTGAGTTCAGAGGGGATGACTGAAGCTTTCTTT

v_call: TRBV20-1
j_call: TRBJ2-1
clone_size: few
d_call: NA
cdr3_aa: CSARDELGVYNEQFF
cdr3_nt: TGCAGTGCTAGAGATGAACTAGGGGTTTACAATGAGCAGTTCTTC

v_call: TRBV5-1
j_call: TRBJ2-1
clone_size: NA
d_call: TRBD1
cdr3_aa: CASSDRDRAGYEQFF
cdr3_nt: TGCGCCAGCAGCGACCGGGACAGGGCGGGATATGAGCAGTTCTTC